One sample yielded the 25 T cell receptor beta chains listed below, sequenced in a study of T cells in Graves' hyperthyroidism and ophthalmopathy. Authors of the study amplified TCR beta CDR3 regions from RNA transcripts. First-round RT-PCR targeting the TCR CDR3 was performed with the HTBI primer set. TCRdb re-derived calls from the multiplex PCR reads in MiXCR, one entry per CDR3 protein. The sample consists of around 340,000 distinct CDR3 sequences, roughly 14% of them appearing once. The sample taken for sequencing was blood. These receptors originate from a woman in her twenties or thirties with Graves' hyperthyroidism.

This chain connects TRBV5-6 to TRBJ2-1, with D possibly TRBD2 on 6 matching bases. CDR1 SGHDT and CDR2 YYEEEE come from the germline V gene. This CDR3 comprises 14 residues. Trimming took 1 base from V and 9 from J, leaving 14 bases between them. CDR3 in DNA: TGTGCCAGCAGCTTGCTAGATTTCGGGGGTGAGCAGTTCTTC. Protein: CASSLLDFGGEQFF. Based on the CDR3 plus reference TRBV5-6 and TRBJ2-1, the full variable domain is DAGVTQSPTHLIKTRGQQVTLRCSPKSGHDTVSWYQQALGQGPQFIFQYYEEEERQRGNFPDRFSGHQFPNYSSELNVNALLLGDSALYLCASSLLDFGGEQFFGPGTRLTVL.

In its sample, this clonotype was seen a few times. The chain has TRBV24-1 and TRBJ2-1; 12 nucleotides line up with TRBD2. CDR3 length equals 19 residues. From germline, CDR1 is KGHDR and CDR2 SFDVKD. J was trimmed by 0 bases and V by 4 bases; bases with no gene match: 9. CDR3 residues: CATSDTSSGRGSSYNEQFF. As DNA, the CDR3 is TGTGCCACCAGTGACACGTCTAGCGGGAGGGGTAGCTCCTACAATGAGCAGTTCTTC.

This clonotype has just a few counts. A much larger clone is a single base away; this may be a read error. This CDR3 fails to terminate in the conserved phenylalanine or tryptophan, so it likely reflects a read error. The V call is TRBV7-2, the J call TRBJ1-1, with D unclear. Germline CDR1 is SGHTA and CDR2 is FQGNSA. Between the trimmed V and J ends, which lost 4 bases and 1 base, there was a span of 7 bases. The CDR3 sequence is 13 residues long. The CDR3 DNA is TGTGCCAGCAGCTCCCAGTGGAACACTGAAGCTTTCTGT. This encodes CASSSQWNTEAFC.

The rearrangement joins TRBV3-1 to TRBJ2-1; tentative D call: TRBD1 (5 bases). With 0 bases removed from V and 2 bases from J, the gap between germline ends came to 17 bases. The CDR3 spans 18 residues. Germline loops: CDR1 LGHDT, CDR2 YNNKEL (reference sequence). The CDR3 here is CASSQEGRSQGAYNEQFF. Here the CDR3 DNA reads TGTGCCAGCAGCCAAGAGGGGCGGTCTCAAGGAGCCTACAATGAGCAGTTCTTC.

The chain uses TRBV6-2 or TRBV6-3 and TRBJ2-4; D not certain. The V end was cut by 6 bases, the J end by 5 bases, with 11 bases between. The CDR3 length is 13 residues. CDR1 is MNHEY, CDR2 SVGEGT, per germline. The CDR3 DNA reads as TGTGCCAGCAGCGCGGACGGACAAAACATTCAGTACTTC. Its protein product is CASSADGQNIQYF.

This sequence joins TRBV30 and TRBJ1-4, with 7 bases fitting TRBD1. The V gene's germline CDR1 is GTSNPN and CDR2 SVGIG (reference sequence). With V trimmed by 3 bases and J by 3 bases, 1 base remained unmatched. The CDR3 covers 13 residues. The CDR3 is CAWRGQANEKLFF. The CDR3 DNA is TGTGCCTGGAGAGGACAGGCTAATGAAAAACTGTTTTTT.

This clonotype was detected ten times or more. V and J are TRBV2 and TRBJ1-1; possibly TRBD1 for D (6 bases). The CDR3 is 13 amino acids. Germline V gene lookup returns CDR1 SNHLY and CDR2 FYNNEI. The ends were cut back, 5 bases at V and 4 bases at J, with 11 bases in the middle. The CDR3, as DNA: TGTGCCAGCAGTCCGAGCAGGGGCACTGAAGCTTTCTTT. Its translation is CASSPSRGTEAFF.

Points on this clonotype: Since a much larger clone is just one base distant, this may be a read error. V is TRBV11-3 and J is TRBJ2-1; D uncertain. This CDR3 is built from 13 residues. CDR1 is SGHNT and CDR2 is YENEEA in the germline V gene. In DNA, the CDR3 is TGTGCCAACAGCTTAGTCAGAGACAATGAGCAGTTCTTC. Its protein product is CANSLVRDNEQFF.

Comment on this clonotype: A much more abundant neighbour one base away suggests this may be a read error. The chain has TRBV3-1 and TRBJ2-3, with D possibly TRBD2 on 5 matching bases. Germline V gene lookup returns CDR1 LGHDT and CDR2 YNNKEL (reference sequence). The CDR3 has 16 residues. This chain's CDR3 is CAISLSPDSNTDTQYF. The CDR3 region has the DNA TGTGCCATCAGCCTATCTCCGGACTCGAACACAGATACGCAGTATTTT.

The chain recombines TRBV12-3 or TRBV12-4 with TRBJ1-6; no reliable D call. The V and J ends lost 4 bases and 6 bases respectively, with 19 bases between them. This CDR3 region has 17 residues. CDR3 DNA: TGTGCCAGCAGTTCGGCTTTCGCAGGCAGTACTAATTCACCCCTCCACTTT. Amino acid sequence: CASSSAFAGSTNSPLHF.

J is TRBJ1-2 and V is TRBV19; D is undetermined. The germline V gene has CDR1 LNHDA and CDR2 SQIVND (reference sequence). Trimming left V 3 bases short and J 6 bases short, with 14 bases between. The CDR3 sequence is 14 residues long. The CDR3, as DNA: TGTGCCAGTAGTATCTCGGATACCCACGATGGCTACACCTTC. Its translation is CASSISDTHDGYTF.

This clonotype was seen ten or more times. The chain employs TRBV9 and TRBJ2-2; D remains ambiguous. This CDR3 has 12 amino acids. V was cut by 3 bases and J by 7 bases, with 7 bases left in between. Germline values: CDR1 SGDLS, CDR2 YYNGEE. In DNA form, the CDR3 reads TGTGCCAGCAGCGGCGACGGCGGGGAGCTGTTTTTT. It translates to CASSGDGGELFF.

The CDR3: CASSFGTSLTYEQYF. CDR3 sequence (DNA): TGTGCCAGCAGCTTCGGGACTAGCCTAACCTACGAGCAGTACTTC. This sequence joins TRBV5-5 and TRBJ2-7; 9 bases agree with TRBD2. CDR1 and CDR2 (germline): SGHKS, YYEKEE (reference sequence). CDR3 length equals 15 residues. V lost 2 bases and J lost 2; bases outside the gene matches: 5.

V and J are TRBV3-1 and TRBJ2-7; D is unclear. Germline V lookup: CDR1 LGHDT, CDR2 YNNKEL (reference sequence). Trimming took off 4 bases at V and 1 base at J, with 14 bases between the two ends. The CDR3 runs 15 residues. For the CDR3, the DNA is TGTGCCAGCAGCCCGGAACCTTTTTTGTCCTACGAGCAGTACTTC. Translating it yields CASSPEPFLSYEQYF.

The chain joins TRBV20-1 to TRBJ2-1, with 8 positions matching TRBD2. The CDR3 spans 17 residues. The germline V gene encodes CDR1 DFQATT and CDR2 SNEGSKA (reference sequence). V was pared by 4 bases and J by 7 bases, with 18 bases of the junction left unmatched. The CDR3: CSAMPLAGPMRGNEQFF. CDR3 in DNA: TGCAGTGCTATGCCCCTAGCGGGCCCCATGAGGGGGAATGAGCAGTTCTTC.

This clonotype was observed many times. The chain uses TRBV15 and TRBJ1-6; no clear D gene. The CDR3 has 15 amino acids. CDR1 LNHNV and CDR2 YYDKDF come from the germline V gene (reference sequence). Trimming left V 2 bases short and J 7 bases short, with 12 bases between. The chain's CDR3 is CATSRITTLNSPLHF. CDR3 coding DNA: TGTGCCACCAGCAGAATCACTACCCTAAATTCACCCCTCCACTTT.

This clonotype was picked up a small number of times. V gene TRBV12-3 or TRBV12-4 combines with J gene TRBJ1-2; TRBD1 aligns across 7 bases. This CDR3 region has 14 residues. The J segment lost 8 bases and the V segment lost 6 bases, leaving 12 bases of the junction unmatched. CDR3 nucleotide sequence: TGTGCCAGCAGCGGAAGACAGGGCCCCTCCGGCTACACCTTC. Amino acids: CASSGRQGPSGYTF.

This clonotype was recorded at least ten times. This rearrangement joins TRBV2 to TRBJ2-2; D might be TRBD1 (8 bases). V gave up 4 bases and J gave up 5 bases, with 14 bases separating them. The CDR3 is 15 residues long. CDR1 and CDR2 (germline): SNHLY, FYNNEI. The CDR3 DNA follows: TGTGCCAGCAGTGGAGACAGGGGAGGGACCGGGGAGCTGTTTTTT. Translation gives CASSGDRGGTGELFF. Full variable domain (outside the CDR3, taken from reference TRBV2 and TRBJ2-2): EPEVTQTPSHQVTQMGQEVILRCVPISNHLYFYWYRQILGQKVEFLVSFYNNEISEKSEIFDDQFSVERPDGSNFTLKIRSTKLEDSAMYFCASSGDRGGTGELFFGEGSRLTVL.

This clonotype has at least ten counts. The rearrangement links TRBV20-1 to TRBJ1-1; tentative D call: TRBD1 (5 bases). With 7 bases removed from V and 10 bases from J, the gap between germline ends came to 19 bases. Germline CDR1 and CDR2: DFQATT and SNEGSKA (reference sequence). The CDR3 extends over 12 amino acids. The chain's CDR3 is CSVKPGTSGAFF. In DNA form, the CDR3 reads TGCAGTGTTAAGCCGGGGACGAGCGGAGCTTTCTTT.

This clonotype was picked up a small number of times. The chain joins TRBV28 to TRBJ1-1, with D possibly being TRBD1 (5 bases). Trimming took off 10 bases at V and 9 bases at J, with 15 bases between the two ends. Per the germline V gene, CDR1 is MDHEN and CDR2 is SYDVKM. This CDR3 region has 11 residues. The CDR3 DNA is TGTGCCACCAACCCTGGGGGTAAAGCTTTCTTT. Translating gives CATNPGGKAFF.

This clonotype was detected ten times or more. This sequence joins TRBV10-1 and TRBJ2-2; no clear D. Germline V gives CDR1 WNHNN, CDR2 SYGVQD (reference sequence). The V end lost 2 bases, the J end lost 5 bases, and 6 bases lay between the germline ends. This CDR3 has 13 residues. The CDR3 coding sequence is TGCGCCAGCAGTGAGGACGGGACCGGGGAGCTGTTTTTT. It codes for CASSEDGTGELFF.

This clonotype was seen a handful of times. This chain uses TRBV6-2 or TRBV6-3 with TRBJ1-1; maybe TRBD1 (6 bases). V shed 2 bases and J shed 6 bases, with 10 bases lying between them. There are 13 residues in the CDR3. Germline V CDR1 and CDR2: MNHEY, SVGEGT. CDR3 residues: CASSYAKGAEAFF. Here the CDR3 DNA reads TGTGCCAGCAGTTACGCCAAGGGGGCTGAAGCTTTCTTT.

This clonotype appeared once. The CDR3 sequence is CASSFGGIRLKLRAGTQYF. CDR3 sequence (DNA): TGTGCCAGCAGCTTCGGGGGCATAAGACTCAAACTGAGGGCTGGTACGCAGTATTTT. The V gene is TRBV7-4, the J gene TRBJ2-3, with D perhaps given as TRBD1 or TRBD2 (6 bases each). Germline CDR1 SGHVT, CDR2 SQSDAQ. V was cut by 3 bases and J by 8 bases, with 30 bases left in between. The length of the CDR3 is 19 residues.

This clonotype was seen many times. V gene TRBV2 combines with J gene TRBJ2-3, with a possible D match to TRBD1 (5 bases). The V and J ends lost 4 bases and 2 bases respectively, with 10 bases between them. Looked up from germline, CDR1 is SNHLY and CDR2 is FYNNEI. The CDR3 runs to 14 residues. The CDR3 spells CASSADSHTDTQYF. DNA for the CDR3: TGTGCCAGCAGTGCCGACAGTCACACAGATACGCAGTATTTT.

Many counts were recorded for this clonotype. The V call is TRBV30, the J call TRBJ1-5; D is ambiguous. Between the trimmed V and J ends, which lost 0 bases and 6 bases, there was a span of 12 bases. The germline CDR1 and CDR2 sequences are GTSNPN and SVGIG (reference sequence). This CDR3 is 14 amino acids long. Written as DNA, the CDR3 is TGTGCCTGGAGTGTCTGGTCCGGCACTCAGCCCCAGCATTTT. Translating gives CAWSVWSGTQPQHF.